The T cell receptor beta chain under discussion was sequenced for a study of type 1 and type 2 diabetes patients. Study-wide context: Samples came from type 1 diabetic, type 2 diabetic or nondiabetic people, recruited in China.

Trimming cost V 4 bases and J 8 bases, with 17 bases left between them. This CDR3 region has 15 residues. Looked up from germline, CDR1 is SGHVS and CDR2 is FNYEAQ. Genomic DNA was the PCR template. A primer set of 30 forward and 13 reverse primers amplified the CDR3. Using its own MiXCR run on the multiplex PCR reads, TCRdb lists one record per CDR3 protein. The table shows 250,000 or so distinct CDR3 sequences, with more than 40% occurring only once. Sequencing used peripheral blood mononuclear cells (PBMCs). This sequence joins TRBV7-6 and TRBJ1-4; possible D gene TRBD1, 6 bases. The clonotype was recovered from a man younger than 30 with type 2 diabetes. DNA of the CDR3: TGTGCCAGCAGCTCCGGGACACAAAGGAAGGAAAAACTGTTTTTT. It encodes CASSSGTQRKEKLFF.